The 29 T cell receptor beta chains listed next were all sequenced from one sample in a study of T cells in Graves' hyperthyroidism and ophthalmopathy. Regions amplified from RNA transcripts were the TCR beta CDR3 regions. The study used the HTBI primer set for a first-round RT-PCR of the TCR CDR3. TCRdb re-analysed the multiplex PCR reads in MiXCR, keeping a single row per CDR3 protein. The table has approximately 520,000 distinct CDR3 sequences, less than 25% seen once. Material: blood. These receptors all come from a man between 18 and 29 years old with Graves' hyperthyroidism.

About this clonotype: This could be a read error, since a much larger clone is one nucleotide away. This sequence joins TRBV6-1 and TRBJ1-5; tentative D call: TRBD1 (5 bases). V was clipped by 5 bases and J by 1 base, with 12 bases between them. Germline CDR1 MNHNS, CDR2 SASEGT. CDR3 size: 15 residues. CDR3 amino acids: CASSPPGPSNQPQHF. The CDR3 DNA follows: TGTGCCAGCAGTCCCCCGGGGCCGAGCAATCAGCCCCAGCATTTT.

This clonotype was counted ten times or more. This chain connects TRBV6-1 to TRBJ2-5, with 7 bases aligning to TRBD2. Trimming at V came to 8 bases and at J to 4 bases, leaving 4 bases not matched to a gene. The CDR3 is made up of 12 amino acids. Per germline, CDR1 MNHNS and CDR2 SASEGT. The chain's CDR3 is CASGEGRETQYF. The CDR3 bases are TGTGCCAGCGGGGAGGGGAGAGAGACCCAGTACTTC.

This clonotype was counted ten times or more. The gene calls are TRBV28 and TRBJ1-2; no firm D call. Trimming removed 2 bases from V and 10 bases from J, with 8 bases in between. Germline CDR1 MDHEN, CDR2 SYDVKM. This CDR3 region has 11 residues. The CDR3 DNA follows: TGTGCCAGCAGTTTAGGCAGCTACTACACCTTC. Amino acids: CASSLGSYYTF.

Ten or more counts support this clonotype. The chain recombines TRBV6-1 with TRBJ2-7; tentative D call: TRBD2 (7 bases). Germline V gene lookup returns CDR1 MNHNS and CDR2 SASEGT. The V end was cut by 3 bases, the J end by 2 bases, with 14 bases between. CDR3 length: 15 amino acids. The CDR3 spells CASSDGRGPPYEQYF. The CDR3 DNA is TGTGCCAGCAGTGACGGGCGGGGGCCCCCCTACGAGCAGTACTTC.

This clonotype showed up many times. The chain combines TRBV12-3 or TRBV12-4 with TRBJ2-5; 14 bases line up with TRBD2. The CDR3 has 16 residues. V was pared by 4 bases and J by 1 base, with 2 bases of the junction left unmatched. Here the CDR3 reads CASSWGTSGGQETQYF. The DNA for the CDR3 is TGTGCCAGCAGTTGGGGGACTAGCGGGGGCCAAGAGACCCAGTACTTC.

This chain links TRBV12-3 or TRBV12-4 with TRBJ2-2; 7 nucleotides match TRBD2. After removal of 6 bases from V and 9 bases from J, the junction contained 16 bases not matched to a gene. The CDR3 extends over 16 amino acids. The CDR3 DNA sequence: TGTGCCAGCAGGGCTACGGCGGGAGCTCAAGAACGGGAGCTGTTTTTT. Translation: CASRATAGAQERELFF.

Comment on this clonotype: One end of the junction does not line up with germline, which may come from a read error. This chain uses TRBV11-1 with TRBJ2-2; D tentatively reads TRBD1 or TRBD2 (6 bases each). The V gene's germline CDR1 is SGHAT and CDR2 FQDESV (reference sequence). The CDR3 length is 16 residues. In DNA form, the CDR3 reads TGTGCTAGCACCAGTAGATGGGGGGCCGGCACCGGGGAGCTGTTTTTT. Translated: CASTSRWGAGTGELFF.

The sample holds many counts of this clonotype. The chain has TRBV30 and TRBJ2-5; tentative D call: TRBD2 (6 bases). Germline V CDR1 and CDR2: GTSNPN, SVGIG (reference sequence). The V end was cut by 4 bases, the J end by 4 bases, with 19 bases between. This CDR3 has 15 amino acids. CDR3 bases: TGTGCCTGGACCCCCCTGCGGGGCCTAACAGAGACCCAGTACTTC. It encodes CAWTPLRGLTETQYF.

There are a few counts of this clonotype. Given a much more abundant clone one base away, this may be a read error. This chain joins TRBV12-3 or TRBV12-4 and TRBJ1-1; 11 nucleotides align to TRBD1. The CDR3 totals 13 residues. V lost 5 bases and J lost 8; bases outside the gene matches: 4. CDR3 bases: TGTGCCAGCAGTCGGACAGGGGGCTACGAAGCTTTCTTT. Residues: CASSRTGGYEAFF.

In this sample, this clonotype turned up many times. The genes are TRBV19 and TRBJ2-7, with D hard to call. The V and J ends lost 4 bases and 4 bases respectively, with 26 bases between them. Germline V gene lookup returns CDR1 LNHDA and CDR2 SQIVND (reference sequence). This CDR3 contains 18 residues. The CDR3 nucleotides are TGTGCCAGTAGTACCCTTTATCGTCGGTCGGGCCCTTTTTACGAGCAGTACTTC. Translation: CASSTLYRRSGPFYEQYF.

Ten or more counts support this clonotype. The chain carries TRBV7-9 and TRBJ1-1; no clear D gene. Germline loops: CDR1 SEHNR, CDR2 FQNEAQ (reference sequence). The CDR3 loop spans 13 amino acids. The V and J ends lost 5 bases and 6 bases respectively, with 13 bases between them. CDR3 in amino acids: CASSVAVGAEAFF. DNA for the CDR3: TGTGCCAGCAGCGTGGCGGTTGGGGCTGAAGCTTTCTTT. Full variable domain (remainder filled in from reference TRBV7-9 and TRBJ1-1): DTGVSQNPRHKITKRGQNVTFRCDPISEHNRLYWYRQTLGQGPEFLTYFQNEAQLEKSRLLSDRFSAERPKGSFSTLEIQRTEQGDSAMYLCASSVAVGAEAFFGQGTRLTVV.

CDR3 bases: TGCGCCAGCAGCCTAGCGGGGGGGTGGGAGCAGTACTTC. Protein sequence: CASSLAGGWEQYF. This rearrangement joins TRBV4-1 to TRBJ2-7; TRBD2 matches at 11 bases. The germline CDR1 and CDR2 sequences are MGHRA and YSYEKL. Trimming at V came to 4 bases and at J to 7 bases, leaving 3 bases not matched to a gene. The CDR3 totals 13 residues.

V is TRBV6-5 and J is TRBJ2-4, with 13 bases that match TRBD2. This CDR3 is 19 amino acids long. Germline CDR1 MNHEY, CDR2 SVGAGI. V shed 0 bases, J shed 0 bases, and the junction held 5 bases outside the gene matches. The CDR3 DNA reads as TGTGCCAGCAGTTACTCGGGGACTAGCGGGACACTAGCCAAAAACATTCAGTACTTC. It codes for CASSYSGTSGTLAKNIQYF.

This clonotype has at least ten counts. V and J are TRBV28 and TRBJ2-2; D ambiguous. Trimming shortened V by 3 bases and J by 0 bases, and 11 bases separated the two germline ends. Looked up from germline, CDR1 is MDHEN and CDR2 is SYDVKM. This CDR3 is 16 amino acids long. As DNA, the CDR3 is TGTGCCAGCAGTTTCCCCCGGGTGACGAACACCGGGGAGCTGTTTTTT. As protein: CASSFPRVTNTGELFF.

The rearrangement joins TRBV6-1 to TRBJ2-7; 7 nucleotides line up with TRBD1. CDR3 length: 14 residues. Germline V CDR1 and CDR2: MNHNS, SASEGT. With 5 bases clipped from V and 2 bases from J, the junction kept 6 bases outside the gene matches. Here the CDR3 reads CASSPRGQAYEQYF. Written as DNA, the CDR3 is TGTGCCAGCAGTCCCCGAGGACAGGCCTACGAGCAGTACTTC.

The chain joins TRBV20-1 to TRBJ2-2; 7 nucleotides match TRBD2. The junction had 7 bases not matched to a gene; V was cut back by 1 base and J by 5 bases. This CDR3 region has 15 residues. CDR1 DFQATT and CDR2 SNEGSKA come from the germline V gene (reference sequence). Written as DNA, the CDR3 is TGCAGTGCTAGAGCTGTGGGGGGAGGGACCGGGGAGCTGTTTTTT. Protein sequence: CSARAVGGGTGELFF.

In its sample, this clonotype was seen many times. The rearrangement links TRBV30 to TRBJ1-2; D gene unclear. Trimming left V 8 bases short and J 3 bases short, with 16 bases between. The CDR3 is made up of 13 amino acids. CDR1 GTSNPN and CDR2 SVGIG come from the germline V gene (reference sequence). As DNA, the CDR3 is TGTGCCGGCCGGACCCCTGGGCACTATGGCTACACCTTC. Translating it yields CAGRTPGHYGYTF. Using reference TRBV30 and TRBJ1-2 for the parts outside the CDR3, the full variable domain is SQTIHQWPATLVQPVGSPLSLECTVEGTSNPNLYWYRQAAGRGLQLLFYSVGIGQISSEVPQNLSASRPQDRQFILSSKKLLLSDSGFYLCAGRTPGHYGYTFGSGTRLTVV.

The V gene is TRBV19, the J gene TRBJ1-5; the D is unclear. The V gene's germline CDR1 is LNHDA and CDR2 SQIVND (reference sequence). Trimming took off 7 bases at V and 2 bases at J, with 9 bases between the two ends. This CDR3 is built from 13 residues. CDR3 nucleotides: TGTGCCAGTACTGGTGTAGGCAATCAGCCCCAGCATTTT. Encoded protein: CASTGVGNQPQHF. Together with reference TRBV19 and TRBJ1-5, the CDR3 gives the full variable domain: DGGITQSPKYLFRKEGQNVTLSCEQNLNHDAMYWYRQDPGQGLRLIYYSQIVNDFQKGDIAEGYSVSREKKESFPLTVTSAQKNPTAFYLCASTGVGNQPQHFGDGTRLSIL.

This clonotype was observed a few times. The chain uses TRBV12-3 or TRBV12-4 and TRBJ1-1; 11 nucleotides match TRBD1. The ends lost 5 bases at V and 4 bases at J; junction bases unmatched: 6. The CDR3 is 15 residues long. This CDR3 is CASSPRTGGITEAFF. The CDR3 DNA is TGTGCCAGCAGTCCACGGACAGGGGGCATCACTGAAGCTTTCTTT.

This clonotype was detected many times. CDR3 sequence reads: CASNPGTGALGEQYF. CDR3 nucleotide sequence: TGTGCCAGCAACCCCGGGACAGGGGCTTTAGGAGAGCAGTACTTC. The rearrangement links TRBV6-5 to TRBJ2-7; 10 nucleotides align to TRBD1. The V segment lost 7 bases and the J segment 7 bases; nucleotides outside the gene matches: 13. Germline CDR1 is MNHEY and CDR2 is SVGAGI. The CDR3 loop spans 15 amino acids.

This clonotype was recorded many times. The rearrangement links TRBV28 to TRBJ1-2; 8 nucleotides agree with TRBD1. Germline assignment: CDR1 MDHEN and CDR2 SYDVKM. Losses at the gene ends were 6 bases for V and 7 bases for J; bases not matched to a gene: 16. The CDR3 runs to 16 residues. CDR3 residues: CASRRGPWTGRGGYTF. CDR3 nucleotides: TGTGCCAGCAGGAGGGGACCTTGGACAGGGAGAGGTGGCTACACCTTC.

This clonotype was counted ten times or more. The gene calls are TRBV7-2 and TRBJ1-1; D gene unclear. The V end lost 4 bases, the J end lost 0 bases, and 6 bases lay between the germline ends. The germline gives CDR1 SGHTA, CDR2 FQGNSA. The CDR3 totals 13 residues. The DNA of the CDR3 is TGTGCCAGCAGCTATCAGGTGAACACTGAAGCTTTCTTT. Amino acid sequence: CASSYQVNTEAFF.

This clonotype was counted ten times or more. This chain joins TRBV15 and TRBJ1-6; D is ambiguous. This CDR3 region has 14 residues. Trimming left V 5 bases short and J 7 bases short, with 12 bases between. Looked up from germline, CDR1 is LNHNV and CDR2 is YYDKDF (reference sequence). CDR3 sequence reads: CATSLSGFNSPLHF. The CDR3, as DNA: TGTGCCACCAGCCTCTCGGGGTTCAATTCACCCCTCCACTTT.

Only a few counts were recorded for this clonotype. This chain connects TRBV3-1 to TRBJ2-7; maybe TRBD1 (7 bases). Trimming pared 2 bases from V and 2 bases from J, leaving 16 bases between. Germline CDR1 LGHDT, CDR2 YNNKEL (reference sequence). CDR3 size: 16 residues. In DNA form, the CDR3 reads TGTGCCAGCAGCCAAATATCGCGGGACAGAGCCTACGAGCAGTACTTC. It specifies CASSQISRDRAYEQYF.

At least ten counts were recorded for this clonotype. The V gene is TRBV15, the J gene TRBJ2-2; TRBD1 matches 7 bases. The CDR3 runs 17 residues. J was trimmed by 4 bases and V by 1 base; bases with no gene match: 9. From germline, CDR1 is LNHNV and CDR2 YYDKDF (reference sequence). CDR3 DNA: TGTGCCACCAGCAGAGGGTCCTCCGGGACAGCCACCGGGGAGCTGTTTTTT. This codes for CATSRGSSGTATGELFF.

There are a few counts of this clonotype. The chain carries TRBV2 and TRBJ2-3; the match to TRBD1 covers 10 bases. The germline V gene has CDR1 SNHLY and CDR2 FYNNEI. The CDR3 totals 15 residues. V was clipped by 5 bases and J by 6 bases; unmatched bases: 8. CDR3: CASSPGTGVWDTQYF. The CDR3 region has the DNA TGTGCCAGCAGTCCCGGGACAGGGGTTTGGGATACGCAGTATTTT.

This clonotype was observed at least ten times. The rearrangement joins TRBV11-2 to TRBJ1-3, with TRBD1 identical over 10 bases. The J segment lost 3 bases and the V segment lost 4 bases, leaving 3 bases of the junction unmatched. Germline V gives CDR1 SGHAT, CDR2 FQNNGV. This CDR3 spans 15 amino acids. In nucleotides, the CDR3 is TGTGCCAGCAGCTCCGGGACAGGGGATGGAAACACCATATATTTT. Protein product: CASSSGTGDGNTIYF.

The chain recombines TRBV6-2 or TRBV6-3 with TRBJ2-2; unclear D gene. The ends were cut back, 2 bases at V and 4 bases at J, with 14 bases in the middle. The CDR3 has 16 amino acids. Germline V gene data show CDR1 as MNHEY and CDR2 as SVGEGT. CDR3 bases: TGTGCCAGCAGTTACAGCCCAGGCTGGGTCACCGGGGAGCTGTTTTTT. The encoded protein is CASSYSPGWVTGELFF.

This chain links TRBV19 with TRBJ1-2; possibly TRBD1 for D (5 bases). The CDR3 is 15 residues long. CDR1 and CDR2 (germline): LNHDA, SQIVND (reference sequence). Trimming cost V 1 base and J 8 bases, with 17 bases left between them. The chain's CDR3 is CASSIGEKGTFGYTF. As DNA, the CDR3 is TGTGCCAGTAGTATAGGGGAAAAAGGGACCTTCGGCTACACCTTC.